The 25 T cell receptor beta chains reported below all come from one sample, sequenced in a study of blood T cell repertoires in COVID-19. Profiled with immunoSEQ multiplex PCR; TCRdb holds only in-frame clones, not every one. This sample has 200,000 or so clones, with around 84% found just once. The sample comprised peripheral blood. Receptor source: a woman aged 80 or over with COVID-19, enrolled during active disease.

The chain combines TRBV7-2 with TRBJ1-6; D is possibly TRBD1 (6 bases). V was pared by 4 bases and J by 3 bases, with 10 bases between. The length of the CDR3 is 15 residues. Germline CDR1 reads SGHTA; CDR2 reads FQGNSA. CDR3 residues: CASSSGVYYNSPLHF. Here the CDR3 DNA reads TGTGCCAGCAGCTCAGGGGTCTACTATAATTCACCCCTCCACTTT.

V usage is TRBV9 and J usage is TRBJ1-1, with no clear D. V shed 0 bases and J shed 0 bases, with 6 bases lying between them. The germline V gene encodes CDR1 SGDLS and CDR2 YYNGEE. CDR3 length: 14 amino acids. For the CDR3, the DNA is TGTGCCAGCAGCGTAGACAGCATGAACACTGAAGCTTTCTTT. It codes for CASSVDSMNTEAFF.

The chain is built from TRBV25-1 and TRBJ2-2; no clear D. The length of the CDR3 is 14 residues. The V end lost 2 bases, the J end lost 3 bases, and 7 bases lay between the germline ends. In germline, CDR1 is MGHDK, CDR2 SYGVNS. The CDR3 here is CASSENYDTGELFF. The DNA of the CDR3 is TGTGCCAGCAGTGAAAACTATGACACCGGGGAGCTGTTTTTT.

The chain's CDR3 is CASSQDLTRTDTQYF. In DNA, the CDR3 is TGCGCCAGCAGCCAAGATCTAACCCGCACAGATACGCAGTATTTT. This chain connects TRBV4-1 to TRBJ2-3; unclear D gene. Trimming shortened V by 0 bases and J by 1 base, and 8 bases separated the two germline ends. CDR3 length equals 15 residues. Germline lookup yields CDR1 MGHRA and CDR2 YSYEKL.

This clone was recorded a few times. V is TRBV6-5 and J is TRBJ1-1; no reliable D call. The CDR3 length is 13 residues. Trimming pared 7 bases from V and 0 bases from J, leaving 9 bases between. Looked up from germline, CDR1 is MNHEY and CDR2 is SVGAGI. The CDR3 sequence is CASKTEMNTEAFF. The CDR3 DNA is TGTGCCAGCAAAACAGAAATGAACACTGAAGCTTTCTTT.

The chain has TRBV5-1 and TRBJ1-4; 7 nucleotides align to TRBD1. CDR1 is SGHRS, CDR2 YFSETQ, per germline. J lost 7 bases, V lost 4 bases, and 10 bases had no gene match. The CDR3 contains 15 residues. The CDR3 loop reads CASSPNTGDGEKLFF. The CDR3 DNA sequence: TGCGCCAGCAGCCCAAATACAGGGGATGGTGAAAAACTGTTTTTT.

The genes are TRBV20-1 and TRBJ1-1, with D perhaps TRBD1 (5 bases). The ends were cut back, 4 bases at V and 1 base at J, with 16 bases in the middle. The CDR3 loop spans 15 amino acids. Looked up from germline, CDR1 is DFQATT and CDR2 is SNEGSKA (reference sequence). CDR3 in amino acids: CSATDTRRGNTEAFF. CDR3 coding DNA: TGCAGTGCTACTGACACTCGGAGGGGGAACACTGAAGCTTTCTTT.

This clone has more than one count but fewer than ten. The V and J genes are TRBV30 and TRBJ1-1; 7 bases line up with TRBD1. Germline V lookup: CDR1 GTSNPN, CDR2 SVGIG (reference sequence). The CDR3 runs to 10 residues. The J segment lost 6 bases and the V segment lost 5 bases, leaving 0 bases of the junction unmatched. CDR3 sequence: CAWGTAEAFF. CDR3 nucleotide sequence: TGTGCCTGGGGGACAGCTGAAGCTTTCTTT. The variable domain in full, with the rest retrieved from reference TRBV30 and TRBJ1-1, is SQTIHQWPATLVQPVGSPLSLECTVEGTSNPNLYWYRQAAGRGLQLLFYSVGIGQISSEVPQNLSASRPQDRQFILSSKKLLLSDSGFYLCAWGTAEAFFGQGTRLTVV.

The chain links TRBV3-1 (or the pseudogene TRBV3-2) to TRBJ1-6, with no clear D. The V and J ends lost 3 bases and 5 bases respectively, with 14 bases between them. Germline V gene data show CDR1 as LGHDT and CDR2 as YNNKEL (reference sequence). The length of the CDR3 is 16 residues. CDR3 sequence: CASSHPPRLNNSPLHF. CDR3 in DNA: TGTGCCAGCAGCCACCCCCCCAGGCTCAATAATTCACCCCTCCACTTT.

This chain links TRBV6-5 with TRBJ2-2; TRBD2 aligns across 7 bases. Trimming cost V 4 bases and J 4 bases; bases outside gene matches: 0. CDR1 and CDR2 (germline): MNHEY, SVGAGI. The CDR3 consists of 13 residues. The CDR3 protein is CASSWGGTGELFF. CDR3 bases: TGTGCCAGCAGTTGGGGGGGCACCGGGGAGCTGTTTTTT.

The V call is TRBV7-2, the J call TRBJ2-6; maybe TRBD2 (6 bases). CDR3 length: 15 amino acids. Germline CDR1 and CDR2: SGHTA and FQGNSA. With 5 bases removed from V and 2 bases from J, the gap between germline ends came to 10 bases. The CDR3: CASSPGGPGANVLTF. CDR3 coding DNA: TGTGCCAGCAGCCCCGGGGGACCTGGGGCCAACGTCCTGACTTTC.

The chain couples TRBV5-1 to TRBJ1-4; no reliable D call. This CDR3 has 15 residues. In germline, CDR1 is SGHRS, CDR2 YFSETQ. Trimming shortened V by 0 bases and J by 5 bases, and 11 bases separated the two germline ends. As DNA, the CDR3 is TGCGCCAGCAGCTTGGTAGGCGGTTCAAATGAAAAACTGTTTTTT. Translated, it gives CASSLVGGSNEKLFF. The full variable domain, completed using reference TRBV5-1 and TRBJ1-4, is KAGVTQTPRYLIKTRGQQVTLSCSPISGHRSVSWYQQTPGQGLQFLFEYFSETQRNKGNFPGRFSGRQFSNSRSEMNVSTLELGDSALYLCASSLVGGSNEKLFFGSGTQLSVL.

The V gene is TRBV5-4, the J gene TRBJ2-5, with TRBD2 as a possible D gene (5 bases). CDR1 is SGHNT and CDR2 is YYREEE in the germline V gene (reference sequence). The CDR3 runs to 14 residues. V was cut by 0 bases and J by 2 bases, with 8 bases left in between. The CDR3 bases are TGTGCCAGCAGCTTGGCGGGGAGACAAGAGACCCAGTACTTC. It codes for CASSLAGRQETQYF.

J is TRBJ1-1 and V is TRBV19; 7 nucleotides line up with TRBD1. This CDR3 is built from 14 residues. V was pared by 6 bases and J by 4 bases, with 8 bases of the junction left unmatched. CDR1 is LNHDA, CDR2 SQIVND, per germline (reference sequence). As DNA, the CDR3 is TGTGCCAGTAGCCGACAGGGCCAGAGCACTGAAGCTTTCTTT. This sequence encodes CASSRQGQSTEAFF.

This rearrangement joins TRBV28 to TRBJ1-2; D possibly corresponds to TRBD1 (6 bases). V was clipped by 10 bases and J by 7 bases, with 13 bases between them. The CDR3 sequence is 11 residues long. Germline V CDR1 and CDR2: MDHEN, SYDVKM. CDR3 nucleotides: TGTGCCACCCGGGGGGGCCCTGGCTACACCTTC. This codes for CATRGGPGYTF.

CDR3 protein: CASSPTTKGDNEQFF. In DNA, the CDR3 is TGCGCCAGCAGCCCGACGACAAAAGGGGACAATGAGCAGTTCTTC. The chain uses TRBV5-1 and TRBJ2-1, with a weak D call TRBD1 (5 bases). Germline V gene data show CDR1 as SGHRS and CDR2 as YFSETQ. Trimming stripped 4 bases from V and 5 bases from J, with 16 bases between. This CDR3 is built from 15 residues.

Only one count was recorded for this clone. V is TRBV4-1 and J is TRBJ2-1; TRBD1 matches 9 bases. Germline-derived CDR1 and CDR2 are MGHRA and YSYEKL. This CDR3 is built from 16 residues. V shed 3 bases, J shed 7 bases, and the junction held 10 bases outside the gene matches. This CDR3 is CASSQGPGQGRNEQFF. DNA of the CDR3: TGCGCCAGCAGCCAGGGCCCGGGACAGGGTAGGAATGAGCAGTTCTTC.

This clone was detected only once. The chain is built from TRBV6-5 and TRBJ2-2, with TRBD1 as a possible D gene (5 bases). Germline V gene lookup returns CDR1 MNHEY and CDR2 SVGAGI. CDR3 size: 13 residues. V gave up 11 bases and J gave up 0 bases, with 10 bases separating them. CDR3 DNA sequence: TGTGCCTCACAGGATACGAACACCGGGGAGCTGTTTTTT. This encodes CASQDTNTGELFF.

This clone was found a few times. This chain links TRBV10-3 with TRBJ1-2; unclear D gene. The CDR3 sequence is 14 residues long. Germline CDR1 and CDR2: ENHRY and SYGVKD. V dropped 0 bases and J dropped 1 base, with 6 bases sitting between them. The CDR3 sequence: CAISESEVNYGYTF. The CDR3 DNA sequence: TGTGCCATCAGTGAGTCGGAGGTTAACTATGGCTACACCTTC.

The rearrangement uses TRBV20-1 and TRBJ1-1, with a possible D match to TRBD1 (5 bases). The CDR3 is 11 amino acids. Germline CDR1 reads DFQATT; CDR2 reads SNEGSKA (reference sequence). Between the trimmed V and J ends, which lost 3 bases and 11 bases, there was a span of 13 bases. The CDR3, as DNA: TGCAGTGCTAGGGACATTTTGGAGGCTTTCTTT. Protein product: CSARDILEAFF.

The gene calls are TRBV7-9 and TRBJ2-1; 10 bases are shared with TRBD2. This CDR3 region has 16 residues. Germline CDR1 is SEHNR and CDR2 is FQNEAQ (reference sequence). Losses at the gene ends were 5 bases for V and 4 bases for J; bases not matched to a gene: 8. The CDR3 here is CASSPSGSGGYNEQFF. Written as DNA, the CDR3 is TGTGCCAGCAGCCCCTCGGGTAGCGGGGGGTACAATGAGCAGTTCTTC.

V is TRBV3-1 (or the pseudogene TRBV3-2) and J is TRBJ2-5, with TRBD2 as a possible D gene (6 bases). The CDR3 is 15 amino acids. Germline V lookup: CDR1 LGHDT, CDR2 YNNKEL (reference sequence). V was pared by 2 bases and J by 5 bases, with 15 bases between. Here the CDR3 reads CASSQTQLAVETQYF. CDR3 in DNA: TGTGCCAGCAGCCAAACCCAACTAGCTGTGGAGACCCAGTACTTC.

This sequence joins TRBV6-5 and TRBJ2-7; D is unclear. CDR1 and CDR2 (germline): MNHEY, SVGAGI. CDR3 length equals 16 residues. V lost 0 bases and J lost 2, with 14 bases in between. As DNA, the CDR3 is TGTGCCAGCAGTTACTCGATGTCAGGAAAGGCCTACGAGCAGTACTTC. Amino acid sequence: CASSYSMSGKAYEQYF.

The V call is TRBV14, the J call TRBJ2-5; perhaps TRBD2 as D (5 bases). Trimming pared 8 bases from V and 2 bases from J, leaving 18 bases between. Germline-derived CDR1 and CDR2 are SGHDN and FVKESK. This CDR3 is 15 amino acids long. CDR3 nucleotide sequence: TGTGCCAGCGCTAAGGCCGGGATACGTCAAGAGACCCAGTACTTC. It codes for CASAKAGIRQETQYF. Together with reference TRBV14 and TRBJ2-5, the CDR3 gives the full variable domain: EAGVTQFPSHSVIEKGQTVTLRCDPISGHDNLYWYRRVMGKEIKFLLHFVKESKQDESGMPNNRFLAERTGGTYSTLKVQPAELEDSGVYFCASAKAGIRQETQYFGPGTRLLVL.

This chain joins TRBV7-6 and TRBJ2-5; TRBD2 matches 9 bases. Germline V CDR1 and CDR2: SGHVS, FNYEAQ. V lost 3 bases to trimming and J lost 1 base; unmatched junction nucleotides: 6. This CDR3 is built from 16 residues. The CDR3 sequence is CASSFLAGTLQETQYF. The CDR3 DNA sequence: TGTGCCAGCAGCTTCCTAGCGGGGACCCTCCAAGAGACCCAGTACTTC. The complete variable domain, with remaining parts taken from reference TRBV7-6 and TRBJ2-5, reads GAGVSQSPRYKVTKRGQDVALRCDPISGHVSLYWYRQALGQGPEFLTYFNYEAQQDKSGLPNDRFSAERPEGSISTLTIQRTEQRDSAMYRCASSFLAGTLQETQYFGPGTRLLVL.